This T cell receptor beta chain is drawn from a study of blood T cells in healthy people across ages. Caucasian, healthy and from Russia, the donors were aged between 6 and 90. A second about 7 to 11 cycle PCR used barcoded and J-beta primers. A tag from a template-switch adaptor with 12 random nucleotides marked each cDNA molecule. TCRdb recomputed calls from the 5' RACE reads with MiXCR, one row per CDR3 protein. The sample contains some 1,000,000 distinct CDR3 sequences, less than 25% of which appear only once. Study conclusions and caveats: Per million T cells, TCR beta diversity dropped roughly linearly as age increased.

There are 17 residues in the CDR3. CDR1 and CDR2 from the germline V gene are SEHNR and FQNEAQ (reference sequence). V trimming: 5 bases; J trimming: 1 base; junction bases outside the gene matches: 6. Comment on this clonotype: What it binds is unknown.

This same sample was also taken into another study, of T cells of mothers and their children. That investigation notes: Input to cDNA synthesis comprised all extracted RNA, at a ratio of approximately 1.4 ug per 15 ul.

Sequencing was done on a sample of blood. The TCR sequence derives from a girl aged 2 to 10 in good health. The chain combines TRBV7-9 with TRBJ2-7; 15 bases match TRBD2. CDR3 sequence (DNA): TGTGCCAGCAGCCCCGGACTAGCGGGGGGGTTGTCCTACGAGCAGTACTTC. As protein: CASSPGLAGGLSYEQYF.